This T cell receptor (beta chain) was identified in a study of OX40 agonist ivuxolimab in advanced cancers. Across the whole study: Two patients with cutaneous melanoma and one with hepatocellular carcinoma, three in total, showed partial responses. Study results and limitations: At 0.1 to 3.0 mg/kg and by week 6, CD4+ and CD8+ T cells in the blood had expanded clonally.

Remarks on this clone: Its specificity is not known.

Systemic immunosuppression or autoimmune disease history was grounds to exclude patients. Profiled with immunoSEQ multiplex PCR; TCRdb holds only in-frame clones, not every one. This sample carries 37,000 or so clones, about 80% of them seen once, and the ten largest clones take approximately 17%. The sequence derives from an adult with an advanced solid tumor such as melanoma, head and neck, liver or kidney cancer. Sequencing was performed on CD4+ or CD8+ T cells sorted from blood, taken in a trial of the OX40 agonist ivuxolimab.

CDR3 amino acids: CASSRRDTGVPEAFF. In nucleotides, the CDR3 is TGCGCCAGCAGCCGCCGGGACACGGGAGTCCCTGAAGCTTTCTTT. This chain connects TRBV4-1 to TRBJ1-1, with TRBD1 as a possible D gene (6 bases). CDR3 length: 15 amino acids. Per the germline V gene, CDR1 is MGHRA and CDR2 is YSYEKL. V was trimmed by 4 bases and J by 6 bases, leaving 18 bases between them.